The next 22 T cell receptor beta chains were all read from a single sample in a study of blood T cell repertoires in COVID-19. Repertoires were generated with immunoSEQ multiplex PCR, while TCRdb's copy carries only in-frame clones and drops some. Of fewer than 15,000 clones listed, approximately 88% were seen once; the top ten hold 20% to 25%. The sequenced material came from peripheral blood. Receptor source: a woman aged 55 to 70 with active COVID-19.

CDR3 sequence reads: CASSQIGGMQGRNTEAFF. CDR3 nucleotide sequence: TGTGCCAGCAGCCAAATCGGGGGGATGCAGGGTCGGAACACTGAAGCTTTCTTT. The V and J genes are TRBV3-1 (or the pseudogene TRBV3-2) and TRBJ1-1; tentatively, D is TRBD1 (5 bases). V was shortened by 2 bases and J by 1 base, with 20 bases between the two germline ends. This CDR3 is 18 amino acids long. Germline V lookup: CDR1 LGHDT, CDR2 YNNKEL (reference sequence).

V and J are TRBV5-1 and TRBJ2-2, with D maybe TRBD1 (5 bases). V was trimmed by 2 bases and J by 6 bases, leaving 14 bases between them. The CDR3 covers 15 residues. Germline CDR1 reads SGHRS; CDR2 reads YFSETQ. This CDR3 reads CASSFEGVNPGELFF. CDR3 nucleotides: TGCGCCAGCAGCTTTGAAGGGGTCAATCCCGGGGAGCTGTTTTTT.

The CDR3 loop is CASSQEPRGGINYGYTF. For the CDR3, the DNA is TGTGCCAGCAGCCAAGAACCAAGGGGAGGGATCAACTATGGCTACACCTTC. The rearrangement links TRBV4-2 to TRBJ1-2; D possibly corresponds to TRBD1 (5 bases). V lost 0 bases and J 2 bases, leaving 16 bases between the germline ends. The CDR3 runs 17 residues. CDR1 and CDR2 from the germline V gene are LGHNA and YNFKEQ.

CDR3 amino acids: CASSPMTRISGNTIYF. CDR3 sequence (DNA): TGTGCCAGCTCACCCATGACCAGGATCTCTGGAAACACCATATATTTT. The chain recombines TRBV18 with TRBJ1-3, with D unclear. CDR3 size: 16 residues. In germline, CDR1 is KGHSH, CDR2 LQKENI. V lost 3 bases and J lost 0, with 12 bases in between.

The chain joins TRBV7-3 to TRBJ1-1; a weak D match, TRBD1 (6 bases). Trimming pared 1 base from V and 5 bases from J, leaving 14 bases between. Germline V gene sequence: CDR1 SGHTA, CDR2 FQGTGA. This CDR3 spans 15 amino acids. CDR3 DNA: TGTGCCAGCAGCTTAATGGCAGGGGAGGGTACTGAAGCTTTCTTT. Encoded protein: CASSLMAGEGTEAFF.

The chain couples TRBV30 to TRBJ2-7, with 10 bases aligning to TRBD2. V shed 1 base and J 4 bases; nucleotides not matched to a gene: 7. This CDR3 has 15 amino acids. CDR1 GTSNPN and CDR2 SVGIG come from the germline V gene (reference sequence). CDR3 region: CAWSDWTSGRYEQYF. For the CDR3, the DNA is TGTGCCTGGAGTGACTGGACTAGCGGTAGGTACGAGCAGTACTTC.

The rearrangement joins TRBV6-6 to TRBJ1-2; D gene uncertain. In germline, CDR1 is MNHNY, CDR2 SVGAGI (reference sequence). V was pared by 7 bases and J by 6 bases, with 12 bases between. The CDR3 runs 12 residues. The CDR3 DNA sequence: TGTGCCAGCACCCCAGCCGGGGATGGCTACACCTTC. It is translated as CASTPAGDGYTF.

The V call is TRBV19, the J call TRBJ2-7; D unclear. The germline V and J ends were trimmed by 3 bases and 1 base, with 13 bases remaining between them. Germline CDR1 and CDR2: LNHDA and SQIVND (reference sequence). The CDR3 has 15 residues. The CDR3 nucleotides read TGTGCCAGTAGTATTCGCCTAGGTCCGTCCTACGAGCAGTACTTC. Translating it yields CASSIRLGPSYEQYF.

The chain couples TRBV7-8 to TRBJ1-4, with D tentatively TRBD1 (5 bases). V lost 1 base and J 8 bases, leaving 11 bases between the germline ends. This CDR3 region has 14 residues. From germline, CDR1 is SGHVS and CDR2 FQNEAQ. DNA for the CDR3: TGTGCCAGCAGCTTAGAGGGGCCAAGGGAAAAACTGTTTTTT. It yields the protein CASSLEGPREKLFF.

This chain connects TRBV7-8 to TRBJ2-1, with a tentative D call TRBD1 (5 bases). The CDR3 has 16 amino acids. V was pared by 1 base and J by 6 bases, with 16 bases between. Germline lookup yields CDR1 SGHVS and CDR2 FQNEAQ. The CDR3: CASSLEQAHAINEQFF. The DNA of the CDR3 is TGTGCCAGCAGCTTAGAACAGGCCCATGCCATCAATGAGCAGTTCTTC.

The gene calls are TRBV15 and TRBJ2-1; 8 bases fit TRBD1. The CDR3 is 14 residues long. Germline V gene sequence: CDR1 LNHNV, CDR2 YYDKDF (reference sequence). The J segment lost 9 bases and the V segment lost 2 bases, leaving 6 bases of the junction unmatched. The CDR3 protein is CATSRRQGKAEQFF. CDR3 sequence (DNA): TGTGCCACCAGCAGACGACAGGGGAAGGCTGAGCAGTTCTTC.

V is TRBV7-9 and J is TRBJ2-5, with 8 bases that match TRBD2. V dropped 5 bases and J dropped 3; count of bases not matched to a gene: 8. Germline loops: CDR1 SEHNR, CDR2 FQNEAQ (reference sequence). The CDR3 covers 15 residues. Here the CDR3 reads CASSNLSGSKETQYF. As DNA, the CDR3 is TGTGCCAGCAGCAACCTAAGCGGGAGTAAAGAGACCCAGTACTTC.

This chain links TRBV2 with TRBJ2-5; tentative D call: TRBD1 (5 bases). Germline values: CDR1 SNHLY, CDR2 FYNNEI. V lost 7 bases to trimming and J lost 5 bases, with 17 bases between them. This CDR3 region has 14 residues. CDR3 nucleotides: TGTGCCAGCAATACGATAGTAGCAGGGGAGACCCAGTACTTC. This gives the protein CASNTIVAGETQYF.

This clone was seen just once. CDR3 in amino acids: CATQARGTYEQYF. The CDR3 DNA sequence: TGTGCCACCCAGGCACGGGGGACCTACGAGCAGTACTTC. The chain is built from TRBV10-3 and TRBJ2-7; a possible D gene is TRBD2 (6 bases). This CDR3 has 13 residues. Trimming cost V 10 bases and J 2 bases, with 15 bases left between them. The V gene's germline CDR1 is ENHRY and CDR2 SYGVKD.

The V gene is TRBV5-4, the J gene TRBJ2-2; possible D gene TRBD1, 5 bases. Trimming removed 2 bases from V and 3 bases from J, with 11 bases in between. Germline CDR1 and CDR2: SGHNT and YYREEE (reference sequence). The CDR3 length is 15 residues. This CDR3 reads CASSFDIGDTGELFF. DNA for the CDR3: TGTGCCAGCAGCTTTGACATAGGGGACACCGGGGAGCTGTTTTTT.

This chain uses TRBV6-6 with TRBJ1-1, with 10 bases identical to TRBD1. V lost 8 bases to trimming and J lost 4 bases; unmatched junction nucleotides: 13. Germline-derived CDR1 and CDR2 are MNHNY and SVGAGI (reference sequence). The CDR3 loop spans 16 amino acids. CDR3 nucleotides: TGTGCCAGCGCGACCGGGACAGGGGATGTTATCACTGAAGCTTTCTTT. Translation: CASATGTGDVITEAFF.

The chain uses TRBV6-4 and TRBJ1-2; TRBD1 aligns across 7 bases. CDR1 and CDR2 from the germline V gene are MRHNA and SNTAGT. The V and J ends lost 3 bases and 1 base, in that order; junction bases with no gene match: 5. CDR3 length equals 15 residues. CDR3 residues: CASSERGDSNYGYTF. Here the CDR3 DNA reads TGTGCCAGCAGTGAGCGAGGGGACAGTAACTATGGCTACACCTTC.

V usage is TRBV14 and J usage is TRBJ2-5, with TRBD1 matching over 11 bases. CDR1 and CDR2 (germline): SGHDN, FVKESK. This CDR3 region has 16 residues. The V segment lost 4 bases and the J segment 5 bases; nucleotides outside the gene matches: 9. This chain's CDR3 is CASSRRTGGWRETQYF. DNA of the CDR3: TGTGCCAGCAGCCGCCGGACAGGGGGCTGGAGGGAGACCCAGTACTTC.

The genes are TRBV7-3 and TRBJ1-6; D gene unclear. In germline, CDR1 is SGHTA, CDR2 FQGTGA. Trimming cost V 3 bases and J 7 bases, with 7 bases left between them. This CDR3 comprises 13 residues. The CDR3 loop reads CASSLSRNSPLHF. In DNA, the CDR3 is TGTGCCAGCAGCTTGTCCAGAAATTCACCCCTCCACTTT.

The chain joins TRBV2 to TRBJ1-2, with 7 bases that match TRBD1. The CDR3 is 12 residues long. Germline lookup yields CDR1 SNHLY and CDR2 FYNNEI. With 5 bases clipped from V and 8 bases from J, the junction kept 5 bases outside the gene matches. CDR3 sequence reads: CASSKGAGGYTF. The DNA for the CDR3 is TGTGCCAGCAGTAAGGGGGCGGGAGGCTACACCTTC.

The V call is TRBV10-1, the J call TRBJ2-3; D gene ambiguous. V gave up 2 bases and J gave up 1 base, with 10 bases separating them. Germline V CDR1 and CDR2: WNHNN, SYGVQD (reference sequence). The CDR3 covers 15 residues. CDR3 coding DNA: TGCGCCAGCAGTGAGGGGCCTTCCGGCACAGATACGCAGTATTTT. Translation gives CASSEGPSGTDTQYF.

The table lists this clone with a count of one. This chain joins TRBV5-1 and TRBJ1-1, with D perhaps matching TRBD1 (6 bases). CDR3 length: 14 amino acids. Trimming removed 4 bases at V and 7 bases at J, with 17 bases between. Germline V CDR1 and CDR2: SGHRS, YFSETQ. The CDR3 sequence: CASSPRGQEFEAFF. The CDR3 DNA reads as TGCGCCAGCAGCCCGCGGGGGCAAGAGTTTGAAGCTTTCTTT.